Listed below are T cell receptor beta chains from one sample, sequenced in a study of T cell clones after liver transplantation. Libraries were prepared by immunoSEQ multiplex PCR; TCRdb keeps only in-frame clonotypes and omits some of them. In the table there are roughly 80,000 clones, roughly 83% of which are singletons. The source was CD4+ T cells from blood, collected at the 22-month timepoint. These receptors originate from a human patient who received a liver transplant. Certain T cells may be donor cells from the graft. The CDR3 runs from the conserved cysteine through the conserved F or W. The order of the fields is J gene, V gene, CDR3 protein.

J: TRBJ2-5; V: TRBV5-1; CDR3: CASSLGQETQYF
J: TRBJ1-4; V: TRBV5-4; CDR3: CASSLRGGEKLFF
J: TRBJ1-1; V: TRBV29-1; CDR3: CSVVGGSTEAFF
J: TRBJ2-6; V: TRBV7-2; CDR3: CASSLGVGQGANVLTF
J: TRBJ1-5; V: TRBV5-1; CDR3: CASSTGTADQPQHF
J: TRBJ2-2; V: TRBV9; CDR3: CASSPRGRGHTGELFF
J: TRBJ2-5; V: TRBV2; CDR3: CASSDRAAQETQYF
J: TRBJ1-2; V: TRBV29-1; CDR3: CSVMSSNYGYTF
J: TRBJ2-1; V: TRBV7-3; CDR3: CASSPLQGLVSYNEQFF
J: TRBJ1-1; V: TRBV6-5; CDR3: CASSPMQGNTEAFF
J: TRBJ2-4; V: TRBV27; CDR3: CASSIRTGSGDIQYF
J: TRBJ2-4; V: TRBV10-1; CDR3: CASSESGVKNIQYF
J: TRBJ2-2; V: TRBV7-2; CDR3: CASSLDSLGAGELFF
J: TRBJ2-3; V: TRBV7-6; CDR3: CASSDLAGSNTDTQYF
J: TRBJ1-1; V: TRBV29-1; CDR3: CSVESDGNMNTEAFF